A single sample gave rise to the 10 T cell receptor beta chains below, sequenced in a study of blood T cells in healthy people across ages (dated by TCRdb to about 2015). Preparation of the library involved 5' RACE. Sequenced on an Illumina HiSeq 2500. A second PCR of 7 to 11 cycles was performed with a sample-barcoded 5' primer and a J-beta primer mix. The public reads were reprocessed in TCRdb via fastp at Q25 and MiXCR, keeping in-frame beta chains. All rows with the same CDR3 protein become a single entry with the most common DNA and genes. In this sample the table shows roughly 1.5 million distinct CDR3 sequences, about 45% of which occur a single time. The ten largest clones add up to about 4.1% of the sample. Source material: blood. These receptors were obtained from a woman between 18 and 29 years old in good health.

The J gene is TRBJ2-1, the V gene TRBV5-4; a possible D gene is TRBD2 (6 bases). Per the germline V gene, CDR1 is SGHNT and CDR2 is YYREEE (reference sequence). V lost 1 base and J 4 bases, leaving 12 bases between the germline ends. The CDR3 totals 15 residues. As DNA, the CDR3 is TGTGCCAGCAGCTTGCCACGCGGGGCGTACAATGAGCAGTTCTTC. Its translation is CASSLPRGAYNEQFF.

This chain joins TRBV28 and TRBJ2-7; tentatively, D is TRBD1 (6 bases). The germline V gene has CDR1 MDHEN and CDR2 SYDVKM. The CDR3 totals 13 residues. Trimming took off 8 bases at V and 2 bases at J, with 13 bases between the two ends. The CDR3 sequence is CASHRDTAYEQYF. CDR3 nucleotides: TGTGCCAGCCACCGGGACACAGCCTACGAGCAGTACTTC. Full variable domain (outside the CDR3, taken from reference TRBV28 and TRBJ2-7): DVKVTQSSRYLVKRTGEKVFLECVQDMDHENMFWYRQDPGLGLRLIYFSYDVKMKEKGDIPEGYSVSREKKERFSLILESASTNQTSMYLCASHRDTAYEQYFGPGTRLTVT.

The chain combines TRBV7-2 with TRBJ2-5, with D possibly being TRBD2 (5 bases). The J call may be mistaken, given a closer DNA end match to TRBJ2-7. This CDR3 has 14 residues. The germline V gene encodes CDR1 SGHTA and CDR2 FQGNSA. The CDR3 here is CASSVGYGIYEQYF. CDR3 DNA: TGTGCCAGCAGCGTCGGCTACGGGATCTACGAGCAGTACTTC.

The gene calls are TRBV29-1 and TRBJ2-1, with 7 bases that match TRBD2. Germline V CDR1 and CDR2: SQVTM, ANQGSEA. Trimming cost V 7 bases and J 9 bases; bases outside gene matches: 21. The length of the CDR3 is 16 residues. CDR3: CSAVRAGDLSVGEQFF. In DNA, the CDR3 is TGCAGCGCCGTAAGGGCGGGGGACCTATCGGTGGGTGAGCAGTTCTTC.

CDR3 in amino acids: CASSSPGGIGYTF. The CDR3 DNA reads TGTGCCAGCAGCTCACCAGGGGGCATAGGCTACACCTTC. The genes are TRBV11-2 and TRBJ1-2; 8 bases match TRBD1. The CDR3 runs to 13 residues. Germline V gives CDR1 SGHAT, CDR2 FQNNGV. J was trimmed by 8 bases and V by 4 bases; bases with no gene match: 6.

The chain combines TRBV29-1 with TRBJ2-7; tentative D call: TRBD1 (6 bases). This CDR3 spans 12 amino acids. Germline loops: CDR1 SQVTM, CDR2 ANQGSEA. Trimming stripped 5 bases from V and 6 bases from J, with 14 bases between. CDR3 coding DNA: TGCAGCGTTAGCATACAGGGTTCCGAGCAGTACTTC. This translates into CSVSIQGSEQYF.

Remarks on this clonotype: This may be a read error, as it is one base from a much larger clone. This chain connects TRBV4-1 to TRBJ2-5, with D unclear. Germline V gene lookup returns CDR1 MGHRA and CDR2 YSYEKL. V dropped 1 base and J dropped 3 bases, with 6 bases sitting between them. CDR3 length equals 13 residues. The CDR3 spells CASSQGQEETQYF. CDR3 sequence (DNA): TGCGCCAGCAGCCAAGGGCAGGAAGAGACCCAGTACTTC.

The chain is built from TRBV11-2 and TRBJ2-1; 8 nucleotides line up with TRBD2. This CDR3 contains 15 residues. Unmatched junction bases numbered 8, after V lost 1 base and J lost 9 bases. Germline-derived CDR1 and CDR2 are SGHAT and FQNNGV. Here the CDR3 DNA reads TGTGCCAGCAGCTTAGGCCCGGGAGGGCGAAGTGAGCAGTTCTTC. Its protein product is CASSLGPGGRSEQFF. Full variable domain (missing parts from reference TRBV11-2 and TRBJ2-1): EAGVAQSPRYKIIEKRQSVAFWCNPISGHATLYWYQQILGQGPKLLIQFQNNGVVDDSQLPKDRFSAERLKGVDSTLKIQPAKLEDSAVYLCASSLGPGGRSEQFFGPGTRLTVL.

About this clonotype itself: One junction end disagrees with the germline gene, perhaps due to a read error. The rearrangement uses TRBV12-3 or TRBV12-4 and TRBJ2-1, with TRBD2 matching 10 bases. The CDR3 runs to 17 residues. CDR3 sequence: CAGSFDGIAGGYNEQFF. The CDR3 DNA is TGTGCCGGCAGTTTTGATGGGATAGCGGGAGGTTACAATGAGCAGTTCTTC.

Turning to this clonotype: A junction end diverges from the germline sequence, so it may reflect a read error. The chain is built from TRBV7-2 and TRBJ1-2, with 9 bases fitting TRBD1. This CDR3 spans 13 amino acids. Germline CDR1 reads SGHTA; CDR2 reads FQGNSA. CDR3 loop: CASSQGQGYDYTF. The DNA of the CDR3 is TGTGCCAGCAGCCAGGGACAGGGATATGACTACACCTTC. The whole variable domain, filled in from reference TRBV7-2 and TRBJ1-2, reads GAGVSQSPSNKVTEKGKDVELRCDPISGHTALYWYRQSLGQGLEFLIYFQGNSAPDKSGLPSDRFSAERTGGSVSTLTIQRTQQEDSAVYLCASSQGQGYDYTFGSGTRLTVV.